Listed below are T cell receptor beta chains from one sample, sequenced in a study of blood T cell repertoires in COVID-19. Here immunoSEQ multiplex PCR was the method, and the copy in TCRdb shows in-frame clones only, minus some. The data contain a few hundred thousand clones, 80% to 90% of them seen just once; the ten biggest clones take up 0.9% to 1.1%. The sequenced material came from PBMCs or T cells enriched from blood (not recorded which). The receptors were gathered from a man younger than 35 who had recovered from COVID-19. Each CDR3 is given with its conserved first and last residue. D genes are given only for firm matches. Rows give clone size only sometimes, using once, few, many, or a class for an expanded clone.

d_call: -; v_call: TRBV3-1/TRBV3-2; j_call: TRBJ1-4; clone_size: once; cdr3_aa: CASSQGKYRLFF; cdr3_nt: TGTGCCAGCAGCCAAGGGAAGTACAGACTGTTTTTT
d_call: TRBD2; v_call: TRBV6-5; j_call: TRBJ2-7; clone_size: -; cdr3_aa: CASSYSRTSGDYEQYF; cdr3_nt: TGTGCCAGCAGTTACTCAAGGACTAGCGGGGACTACGAGCAGTACTTC
d_call: -; v_call: TRBV5-4; j_call: TRBJ1-2; clone_size: -; cdr3_aa: CASSRTGLEGYTF; cdr3_nt: TGTGCCAGCAGTCGTACCGGACTGGAGGGCTACACCTTC
d_call: TRBD1; v_call: TRBV5-1; j_call: TRBJ1-1; clone_size: -; cdr3_aa: CASSLGAGGGLNTEAFF; cdr3_nt: TGCGCCAGCAGCTTGGGGGCAGGGGGCGGTTTGAACACTGAAGCTTTCTTT
d_call: TRBD1; v_call: TRBV15; j_call: TRBJ2-5; clone_size: -; cdr3_aa: CATSRDRAAETQYF; cdr3_nt: TGTGCCACCAGTAGAGACAGGGCTGCTGAGACCCAGTACTTC
d_call: -; v_call: TRBV5-1; j_call: TRBJ1-4; clone_size: -; cdr3_aa: CASSSGQSTGSLNEKLFF; cdr3_nt: TGCGCCAGCAGCTCCGGACAGTCCACGGGTAGCCTTAATGAAAAACTGTTTTTT
d_call: -; v_call: TRBV5-1; j_call: TRBJ1-6; clone_size: -; cdr3_aa: CASSLAAGGQSPLHF; cdr3_nt: TGCGCCAGCAGCTTGGCGGCAGGAGGGCAATCACCCCTCCACTTT
d_call: TRBD1; v_call: TRBV9; j_call: TRBJ2-7; clone_size: -; cdr3_aa: CASSLTGTGGNEQYF; cdr3_nt: TGTGCCAGCAGCTTGACCGGGACAGGGGGCAACGAGCAGTACTTC
d_call: TRBD2; v_call: TRBV13; j_call: TRBJ2-5; clone_size: -; cdr3_aa: CASSLGLGLAGETQYF; cdr3_nt: TGTGCCAGCAGCTTAGGCCTTGGACTAGCGGGAGAGACCCAGTACTTC
d_call: -; v_call: TRBV5-1; j_call: TRBJ2-1; clone_size: -; cdr3_aa: CASSLKGQSNDEQFF; cdr3_nt: TGCGCCAGCAGCTTGAAAGGACAGTCTAACGATGAGCAGTTCTTC
d_call: -; v_call: TRBV19; j_call: TRBJ1-1; clone_size: -; cdr3_aa: CASSIGRLNTEAFF; cdr3_nt: TGTGCCAGTAGTATTGGCAGATTGAACACTGAAGCTTTCTTT
d_call: -; v_call: TRBV24-1; j_call: TRBJ1-2; clone_size: -; cdr3_aa: CATSDLSGSGYTF; cdr3_nt: TGTGCCACCAGTGATTTGTCAGGGTCGGGCTACACCTTC
d_call: TRBD1; v_call: TRBV5-1; j_call: TRBJ2-5; clone_size: -; cdr3_aa: CASSPGQAQETQYF; cdr3_nt: TGCGCCAGCAGCCCGGGACAGGCCCAAGAGACCCAGTACTTC
d_call: TRBD1; v_call: TRBV27; j_call: TRBJ1-2; clone_size: -; cdr3_aa: CASSLSGTTGGSLYGYTF; cdr3_nt: TGTGCCAGCAGTTTATCCGGTACGACAGGGGGGTCTCTCTATGGCTACACCTTC
d_call: TRBD2; v_call: TRBV6-1; j_call: TRBJ2-5; clone_size: -; cdr3_aa: CASSGRGAGSPGTQYF; cdr3_nt: TGTGCCAGCAGTGGACGAGGAGCGGGGTCTCCCGGGACCCAGTACTTC
d_call: TRBD1; v_call: TRBV9; j_call: TRBJ1-1; clone_size: -; cdr3_aa: CASTYKQGANTEAFF; cdr3_nt: TGTGCCAGCACCTATAAACAGGGGGCGAACACTGAAGCTTTCTTT
d_call: TRBD1; v_call: TRBV29-1; j_call: TRBJ2-7; clone_size: once; cdr3_aa: CSGSGTGTGRYEQYF; cdr3_nt: TGCAGCGGATCCGGTACCGGGACAGGGCGCTACGAGCAGTACTTC
d_call: -; v_call: TRBV28; j_call: TRBJ1-6; clone_size: -; cdr3_aa: CASFGFQSPLHF; cdr3_nt: TGTGCCAGCTTTGGCTTCCAATCACCCCTCCACTTT
d_call: -; v_call: TRBV12-5; j_call: TRBJ1-6; clone_size: -; cdr3_aa: CASGKTGYLDSPLHF; cdr3_nt: TGTGCTAGTGGAAAGACAGGTTATCTGGATTCACCCCTCCACTTT
d_call: TRBD1; v_call: TRBV7-3; j_call: TRBJ2-1; clone_size: -; cdr3_aa: CASSWGQNNEQFF; cdr3_nt: TGTGCCAGCAGCTGGGGACAGAACAATGAGCAGTTCTTC
d_call: TRBD1; v_call: TRBV11-3; j_call: TRBJ2-6; clone_size: -; cdr3_aa: CASTRTTGGSGANVLTF; cdr3_nt: TGTGCCAGCACCCGAACGACAGGGGGGTCTGGGGCCAACGTCCTGACTTTC
d_call: -; v_call: TRBV3-1/TRBV3-2; j_call: TRBJ2-3; clone_size: -; cdr3_aa: CASSRAGGVIDTQYF; cdr3_nt: TGTGCCAGCAGCCGGGCCGGGGGAGTAATAGATACGCAGTATTTT
d_call: -; v_call: TRBV28; j_call: TRBJ1-1; clone_size: -; cdr3_aa: CASSFGETEAFF; cdr3_nt: TGTGCCAGCAGTTTTGGGGAGACTGAAGCTTTCTTT
d_call: TRBD2; v_call: TRBV29-1; j_call: TRBJ2-5; clone_size: -; cdr3_aa: CSVGGSETQYF; cdr3_nt: TGCAGCGTTGGCGGGAGTGAGACCCAGTACTTC
d_call: -; v_call: TRBV15; j_call: TRBJ2-3; clone_size: -; cdr3_aa: CATSSSGFQDTQYF; cdr3_nt: TGTGCCACCAGCAGTTCAGGGTTTCAGGATACGCAGTATTTT
d_call: TRBD2; v_call: TRBV28; j_call: TRBJ2-5; clone_size: -; cdr3_aa: CASSLGLLAGRETQYF; cdr3_nt: TGTGCCAGCAGTTTAGGATTATTAGCGGGGCGGGAGACCCAGTACTTC
d_call: TRBD1; v_call: TRBV6-1; j_call: TRBJ1-6; clone_size: -; cdr3_aa: CASSGIPGTGMNSPLHF; cdr3_nt: TGTGCCAGCAGTGGGATTCCCGGGACAGGGATGAATTCACCCCTCCACTTT
d_call: -; v_call: TRBV6-5; j_call: TRBJ2-7; clone_size: -; cdr3_aa: CASAPLGGSSYEQYF; cdr3_nt: TGTGCCAGCGCCCCCCTAGGCGGCAGCTCCTACGAGCAGTACTTC
d_call: TRBD2; v_call: TRBV19; j_call: TRBJ2-1; clone_size: few; cdr3_aa: CASSMTGGSYNEQFF; cdr3_nt: TGTGCCAGTAGTATGACGGGAGGCTCCTACAATGAGCAGTTCTTC
d_call: TRBD1; v_call: TRBV4-2; j_call: TRBJ1-6; clone_size: -; cdr3_aa: CASSPEPGQGTRSPLHF; cdr3_nt: TGTGCCAGCAGCCCGGAACCGGGACAGGGTACACGCTCACCCCTCCACTTT
d_call: TRBD1; v_call: TRBV11-3; j_call: TRBJ2-2; clone_size: -; cdr3_aa: CASRGQENTGELFF; cdr3_nt: TGTGCCAGCCGGGGACAGGAGAACACCGGGGAGCTGTTTTTT
d_call: -; v_call: TRBV18; j_call: TRBJ1-4; clone_size: -; cdr3_aa: CASSPDRNEVEKLFF; cdr3_nt: TGTGCCAGCTCGCCTGACAGAAACGAGGTCGAAAAACTGTTTTTT
d_call: -; v_call: TRBV2; j_call: TRBJ1-1; clone_size: -; cdr3_aa: CASIPRTANTEAFF; cdr3_nt: TGTGCCAGCATTCCACGGACAGCGAACACTGAAGCTTTCTTT
d_call: TRBD2; v_call: TRBV7-2; j_call: TRBJ2-7; clone_size: -; cdr3_aa: CASSFPTSGTNEQYF; cdr3_nt: TGTGCCAGCAGCTTCCCTACTAGCGGGACCAACGAGCAGTACTTC
d_call: TRBD1; v_call: TRBV7-2; j_call: TRBJ1-5; clone_size: -; cdr3_aa: CASSPGQGSQPQHF; cdr3_nt: TGTGCCAGCAGCCCTGGACAGGGGTCTCAGCCCCAGCATTTT
d_call: TRBD2; v_call: TRBV7-2; j_call: TRBJ2-3; clone_size: -; cdr3_aa: CASSPHGLAGLPADTQYF; cdr3_nt: TGTGCCAGCAGCCCCCATGGGCTAGCGGGACTCCCCGCAGATACGCAGTATTTT
d_call: TRBD1; v_call: TRBV20-1; j_call: TRBJ1-2; clone_size: -; cdr3_aa: CSASETGLLDYTF; cdr3_nt: TGCAGTGCTAGTGAGACAGGGTTATTGGACTACACCTTC
d_call: TRBD2; v_call: TRBV7-3; j_call: TRBJ2-1; clone_size: -; cdr3_aa: CASSSGTSGEQFF; cdr3_nt: TGTGCCAGCAGCTCCGGGACTAGCGGGGAGCAGTTCTTC
d_call: -; v_call: TRBV9; j_call: TRBJ2-7; clone_size: -; cdr3_aa: CASSVGGSAYEQYF; cdr3_nt: TGTGCCAGCAGCGTGGGGGGTTCGGCCTACGAGCAGTACTTC
d_call: -; v_call: TRBV12-3/TRBV12-4; j_call: TRBJ1-5; clone_size: -; cdr3_aa: CASSLGEGQPQHF; cdr3_nt: TGTGCCAGCAGTTTAGGAGAGGGTCAGCCCCAGCATTTT
d_call: TRBD2; v_call: TRBV27; j_call: TRBJ2-3; clone_size: -; cdr3_aa: CASSSARLAGSSTDTQYF; cdr3_nt: TGTGCCAGCAGTTCCGCGCGACTAGCGGGCTCTAGCACAGATACGCAGTATTTT
d_call: -; v_call: TRBV28; j_call: TRBJ1-2; clone_size: -; cdr3_aa: CASSLNAPGDGYTF; cdr3_nt: TGTGCCAGCAGTCTAAACGCACCAGGGGATGGCTACACCTTC
d_call: TRBD1; v_call: TRBV7-2; j_call: TRBJ1-5; clone_size: -; cdr3_aa: CASSLTGNQPQHF; cdr3_nt: TGTGCCAGCAGCTTGACAGGGAATCAGCCCCAGCATTTT
d_call: -; v_call: TRBV28; j_call: TRBJ1-1; clone_size: -; cdr3_aa: CASSLGGANTEAFF; cdr3_nt: TGTGCCAGCAGTTTGGGGGGGGCGAACACTGAAGCTTTCTTT
d_call: -; v_call: TRBV28; j_call: TRBJ2-1; clone_size: -; cdr3_aa: CASSPRGQPRYNEQFF; cdr3_nt: TGTGCCAGCAGTCCCCGTGGACAGCCTAGATACAATGAGCAGTTCTTC
d_call: -; v_call: TRBV7-9; j_call: TRBJ1-6; clone_size: -; cdr3_aa: CASSNRQVLRSPLHF; cdr3_nt: TGTGCCAGCAGCAACCGACAGGTTTTACGTTCACCCCTCCACTTT
d_call: -; v_call: TRBV10-3; j_call: TRBJ1-2; clone_size: -; cdr3_aa: CAISDMGQGYTF; cdr3_nt: TGTGCCATCAGTGATATGGGCCAAGGCTACACCTTC
d_call: TRBD2; v_call: TRBV19; j_call: TRBJ2-7; clone_size: -; cdr3_aa: CASSKKRQGLAGPHYEQYF; cdr3_nt: TGTGCCAGTAGCAAAAAAAGACAAGGACTAGCGGGTCCTCACTACGAGCAGTACTTC
d_call: TRBD1; v_call: TRBV5-5; j_call: TRBJ2-7; clone_size: -; cdr3_aa: CASSLVWDRVSGEQYF; cdr3_nt: TGTGCCAGCAGCTTGGTGTGGGACAGGGTCTCGGGTGAGCAGTACTTC
d_call: TRBD1; v_call: TRBV29-1; j_call: TRBJ1-4; clone_size: -; cdr3_aa: CSGQGEDEKLFF; cdr3_nt: TGCAGCGGACAGGGGGAAGATGAAAAACTGTTTTTT
d_call: -; v_call: TRBV11-2; j_call: TRBJ2-3; clone_size: -; cdr3_aa: CASSLGVPWGTADTQYF; cdr3_nt: TGTGCCAGCAGCTTAGGAGTACCTTGGGGCACCGCAGATACGCAGTATTTT
d_call: TRBD2; v_call: TRBV27; j_call: TRBJ2-1; clone_size: -; cdr3_aa: CASSASGPYNEQFF; cdr3_nt: TGTGCCAGCAGTGCTAGCGGACCTTACAATGAGCAGTTCTTC
d_call: -; v_call: TRBV19; j_call: TRBJ1-2; clone_size: -; cdr3_aa: CASSILLQATNYGYTF; cdr3_nt: TGTGCCAGTAGTATCTTATTGCAGGCTACTAACTATGGCTACACCTTC
d_call: -; v_call: TRBV3-1/TRBV3-2; j_call: TRBJ1-3; clone_size: -; cdr3_aa: CASSLTLVGGSGNTIYF; cdr3_nt: TGTGCCAGCAGCCTCACCCTCGTTGGAGGTTCTGGAAACACCATATATTTT
d_call: TRBD1; v_call: TRBV7-9; j_call: TRBJ1-5; clone_size: -; cdr3_aa: CASSQTGQSNQPQHF; cdr3_nt: TGTGCCAGCAGCCAAACGGGACAGAGCAATCAGCCCCAGCATTTT